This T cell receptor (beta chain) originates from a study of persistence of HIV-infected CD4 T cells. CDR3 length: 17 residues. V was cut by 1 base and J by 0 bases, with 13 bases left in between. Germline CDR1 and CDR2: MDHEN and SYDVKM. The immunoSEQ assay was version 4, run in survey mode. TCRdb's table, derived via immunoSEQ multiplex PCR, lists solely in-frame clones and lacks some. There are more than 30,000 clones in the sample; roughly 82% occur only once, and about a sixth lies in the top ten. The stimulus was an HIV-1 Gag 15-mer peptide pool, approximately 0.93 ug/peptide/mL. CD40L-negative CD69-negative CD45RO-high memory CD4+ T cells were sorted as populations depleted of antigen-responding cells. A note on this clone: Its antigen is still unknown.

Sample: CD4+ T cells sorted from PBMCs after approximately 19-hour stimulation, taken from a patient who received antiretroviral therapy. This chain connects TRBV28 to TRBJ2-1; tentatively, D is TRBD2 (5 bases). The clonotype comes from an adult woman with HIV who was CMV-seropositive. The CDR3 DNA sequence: TGTGCCAGCAGTTTATATCGGGGATCGCGCTCCTACAATGAGCAGTTCTTC. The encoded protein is CASSLYRGSRSYNEQFF.